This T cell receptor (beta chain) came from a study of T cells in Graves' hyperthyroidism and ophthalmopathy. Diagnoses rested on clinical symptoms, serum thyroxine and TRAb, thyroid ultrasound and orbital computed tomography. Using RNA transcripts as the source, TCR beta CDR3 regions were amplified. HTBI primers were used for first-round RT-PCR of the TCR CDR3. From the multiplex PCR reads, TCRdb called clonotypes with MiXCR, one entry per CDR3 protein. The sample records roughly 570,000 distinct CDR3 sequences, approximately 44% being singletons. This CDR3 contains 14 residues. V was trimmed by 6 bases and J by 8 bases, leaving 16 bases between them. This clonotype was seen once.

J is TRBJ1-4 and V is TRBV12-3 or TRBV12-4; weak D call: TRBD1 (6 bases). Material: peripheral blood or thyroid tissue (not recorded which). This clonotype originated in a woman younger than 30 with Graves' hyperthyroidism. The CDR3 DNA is TGTGCCAGCAGCCGCGAGGGGGTTGGAGAAAAACTGTTTTTT. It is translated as CASSREGVGEKLFF.